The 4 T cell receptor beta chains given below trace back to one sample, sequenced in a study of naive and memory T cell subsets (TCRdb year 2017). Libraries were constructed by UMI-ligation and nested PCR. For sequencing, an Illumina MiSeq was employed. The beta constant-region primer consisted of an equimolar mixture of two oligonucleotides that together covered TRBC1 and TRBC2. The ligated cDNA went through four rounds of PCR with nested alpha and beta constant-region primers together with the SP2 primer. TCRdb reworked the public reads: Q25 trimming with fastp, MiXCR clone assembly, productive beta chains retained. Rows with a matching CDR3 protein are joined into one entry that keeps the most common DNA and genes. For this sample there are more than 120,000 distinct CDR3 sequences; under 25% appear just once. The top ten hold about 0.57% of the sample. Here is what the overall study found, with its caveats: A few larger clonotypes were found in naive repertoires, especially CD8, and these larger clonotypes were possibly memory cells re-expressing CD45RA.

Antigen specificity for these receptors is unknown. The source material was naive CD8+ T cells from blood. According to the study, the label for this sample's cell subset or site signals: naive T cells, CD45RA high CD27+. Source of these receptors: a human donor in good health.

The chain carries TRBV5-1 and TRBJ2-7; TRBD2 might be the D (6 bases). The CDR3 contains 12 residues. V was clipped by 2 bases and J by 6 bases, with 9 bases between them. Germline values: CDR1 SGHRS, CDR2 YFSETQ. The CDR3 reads CASSLIAAEQYF. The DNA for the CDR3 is TGCGCCAGCAGCTTAATAGCGGCCGAGCAGTACTTC.

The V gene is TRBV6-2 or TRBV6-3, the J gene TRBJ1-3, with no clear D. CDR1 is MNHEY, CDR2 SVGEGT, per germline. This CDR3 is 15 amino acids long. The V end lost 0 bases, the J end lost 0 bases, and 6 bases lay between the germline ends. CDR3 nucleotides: TGTGCCAGCAGTTACTCGTCCAGCTCTGGAAACACCATATATTTT. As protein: CASSYSSSSGNTIYF.

CDR3 region: CAISEDSGSGYNEQFF. For the CDR3, the DNA is TGTGCCATCAGTGAGGACAGCGGGAGCGGATACAATGAGCAGTTCTTC. The rearrangement links TRBV10-3 to TRBJ2-1; TRBD2 matches 8 bases. Germline V CDR1 and CDR2: ENHRY, SYGVKD. The junction had 7 bases not matched to a gene; V was cut back by 2 bases and J by 4 bases. This CDR3 spans 16 amino acids.

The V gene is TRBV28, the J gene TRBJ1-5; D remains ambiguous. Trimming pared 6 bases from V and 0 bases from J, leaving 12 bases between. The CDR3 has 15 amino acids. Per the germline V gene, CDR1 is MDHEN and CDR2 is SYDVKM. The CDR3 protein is CASSPYGYSNQPQHF. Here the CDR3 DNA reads TGTGCCAGCAGCCCATATGGTTATAGCAATCAGCCCCAGCATTTT. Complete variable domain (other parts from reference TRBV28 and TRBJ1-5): DVKVTQSSRYLVKRTGEKVFLECVQDMDHENMFWYRQDPGLGLRLIYFSYDVKMKEKGDIPEGYSVSREKKERFSLILESASTNQTSMYLCASSPYGYSNQPQHFGDGTRLSIL.